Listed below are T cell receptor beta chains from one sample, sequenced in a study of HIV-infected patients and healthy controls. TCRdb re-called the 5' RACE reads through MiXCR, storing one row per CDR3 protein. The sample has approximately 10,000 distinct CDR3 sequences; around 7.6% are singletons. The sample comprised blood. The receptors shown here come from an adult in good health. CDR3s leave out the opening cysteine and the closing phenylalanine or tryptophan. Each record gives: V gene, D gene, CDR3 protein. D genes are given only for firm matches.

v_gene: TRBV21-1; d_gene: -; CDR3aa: ASSRQGFGYT
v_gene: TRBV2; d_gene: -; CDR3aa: ASSGVENTEAF
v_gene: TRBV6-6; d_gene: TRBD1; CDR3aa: ASTPRDRVNSPLH
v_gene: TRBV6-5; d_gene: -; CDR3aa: ASSYTRMINEQF
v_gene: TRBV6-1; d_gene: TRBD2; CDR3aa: ASSEAGLAGGTKNIQY
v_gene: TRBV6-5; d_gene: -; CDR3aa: ASSYSDPTYGYT
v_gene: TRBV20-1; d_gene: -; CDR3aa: SARRLTGNQETQY
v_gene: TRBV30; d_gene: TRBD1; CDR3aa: AWSARRDRVNSPLH
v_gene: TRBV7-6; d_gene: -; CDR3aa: ASSPGTLTGELF
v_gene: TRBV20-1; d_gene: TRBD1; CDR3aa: SAKETGFSNQPQH
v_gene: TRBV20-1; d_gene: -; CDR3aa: SARDPRGNTIY
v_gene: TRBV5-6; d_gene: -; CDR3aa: ASSLESNQPQH
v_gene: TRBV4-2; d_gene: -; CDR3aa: ASSRRTGTAESYEQY
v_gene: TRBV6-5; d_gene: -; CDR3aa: ATSRGADTGELF
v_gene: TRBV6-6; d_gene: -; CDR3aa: ASSYRAGFTDTQY